Described below is a single TCR beta chain sequence and its context. Germline V lookup: CDR1 SGHTA, CDR2 FQGTGA. The CDR3 sequence is 16 residues long. After removal of 4 bases from V and 2 bases from J, the junction contained 3 bases not matched to a gene. TCRs underwent roughly 20 PCR cycles of amplification with a constant-region primer and V-primer adapter. The isolated mRNA underwent amplification through in vitro transcription. One entry per CDR3 protein, called by TCRdb with MiXCR from the reads. The sample includes roughly 50,000 distinct CDR3 sequences, roughly 33% of them seen just once. The time point denotes: after trial treatment. Treatment: LDRT plus nivolumab, ipilimumab, low-dose cyclophosphamide and aspirin (RACIN trial). Administered to the donors were nivolumab, ipilimumab, aspirin, low-dose cyclophosphamide and low-dose radiotherapy. The data were taken from a study of low-dose radiotherapy and immunotherapy resistance in tumors.

The TCR was taken from a male donor with rectosigmoid adenocarcinoma. The sequenced sample was PBMCs, obtained after low-dose radiotherapy plus immunotherapy. This chain uses TRBV7-3 with TRBJ2-5; 14 bases align to TRBD2. CDR3 nucleotide sequence: TGTGCCAGCAGCTCCGGACTAGCGGGGGGACAAGAGACCCAGTACTTC. Translating it yields CASSSGLAGGQETQYF.